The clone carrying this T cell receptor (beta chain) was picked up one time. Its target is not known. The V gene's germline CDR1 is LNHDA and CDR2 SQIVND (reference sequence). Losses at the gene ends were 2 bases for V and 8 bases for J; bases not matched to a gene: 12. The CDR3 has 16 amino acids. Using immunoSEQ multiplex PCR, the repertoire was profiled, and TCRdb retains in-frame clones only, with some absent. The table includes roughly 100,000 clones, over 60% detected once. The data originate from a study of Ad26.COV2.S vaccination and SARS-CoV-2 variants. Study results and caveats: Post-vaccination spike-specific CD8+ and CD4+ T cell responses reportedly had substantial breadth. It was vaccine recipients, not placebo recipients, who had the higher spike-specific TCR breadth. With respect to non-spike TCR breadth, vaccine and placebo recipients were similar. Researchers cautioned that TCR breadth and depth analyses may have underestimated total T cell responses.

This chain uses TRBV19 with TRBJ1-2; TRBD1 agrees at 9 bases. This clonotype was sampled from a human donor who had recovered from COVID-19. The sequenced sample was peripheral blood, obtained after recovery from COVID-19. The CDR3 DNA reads TGTGCCAGTAGTATAAGGTCGGGGACAGGGTCTTTGGGCTACACCTTC. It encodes CASSIRSGTGSLGYTF.